This is a list of T cell receptor beta chains from one sample in a study of blood T cell repertoires in COVID-19. Repertoires were generated with immunoSEQ multiplex PCR, while TCRdb's copy carries only in-frame clones and drops some. The sample consists of roughly 230,000 clones, roughly 81% of them appearing once. Input material: peripheral blood. The receptor set was obtained from a middle-aged man with acute or convalescent COVID-19. The CDR3 runs from the conserved cysteine through the conserved F or W. A D gene is named only where the DNA matches it firmly. Clone size is given for some rows only: seen once, a few or many times, or a class if the clone is expanded.

clone_size	v_call	d_call	cdr3_length	j_call	cdr3_nt	cdr3_aa
-	TRBV19	TRBD1	13	TRBJ1-2	TGTGCCAGTAGTATGGGACAGTATGGGGGCTACACCTTC	CASSMGQYGGYTF
-	TRBV6-4	-	14	TRBJ1-5	TGTGCCAGCAGTCCGGACAGTAGCAATCAGCCCCAGCATTTT	CASSPDSSNQPQHF
-	TRBV6-5	TRBD1	11	TRBJ1-2	TGTGCCAGCAGTTACTCGACGGACAGGCTCTTC	CASSYSTDRLF
few	TRBV6-5	-	15	TRBJ1-2	TGTGCCAGCAGTTTCCTCGGGGGTGCGAACTATGGCTACACCTTC	CASSFLGGANYGYTF
-	TRBV3-1/TRBV3-2	-	13	TRBJ1-3	TGTGCCAGCAGCCAAGCAGGGCAGGACACCATATATTTT	CASSQAGQDTIYF
-	TRBV10-3	TRBD1	15	TRBJ1-4	TGTGCCATCAGTGAGTTGGACAGGCGTAATGAAAAACTGTTTTTT	CAISELDRRNEKLFF
-	TRBV6-5	-	15	TRBJ1-5	TGTGCCAGCGGCTATACGGGGGGGGCTGGTCAGCCCCAGCATTTT	CASGYTGGAGQPQHF
-	TRBV2	TRBD2	16	TRBJ2-3	TGTGCCAGCAGTGATCCTAGCGGCCTAATGCAAGATACGCAGTATTTT	CASSDPSGLMQDTQYF
once	TRBV11-2	TRBD1	15	TRBJ1-1	TGTGCCAGCAGCCGGAGATCGACAGGGTCCACTGAAGCTTTCTTT	CASSRRSTGSTEAFF
-	TRBV2	TRBD2	15	TRBJ2-1	TGTGCCAGCTCTGGCACCGGGGGGTCTTTTAATCAGCAGTTCTTC	CASSGTGGSFNQQFF
-	TRBV5-6	-	13	TRBJ2-7	TGTGCCAGCAGCTTTACAAACTCCTACGAGCAGTACTTC	CASSFTNSYEQYF
-	TRBV4-2	TRBD2	17	TRBJ2-2	TGTGCCAGCAGCCAAGAGTGGACTAGCGGGGGATCCGGGGAGCTGTTTTTT	CASSQEWTSGGSGELFF
-	TRBV5-1	-	12	TRBJ1-2	TGCGCCAGCAGCTTGGACAGCCATGGCTACACCTTC	CASSLDSHGYTF
-	TRBV5-4	-	16	TRBJ2-4	TGTGCCAGCAGCCCGGGGGACAGCTTAGCCAAAAACATTCAGTACTTC	CASSPGDSLAKNIQYF
once	TRBV5-6	-	13	TRBJ1-2	TGTGCCAGCAGCTTGGACAGGGTAGATGGCTACACCTTC	CASSLDRVDGYTF
-	TRBV28	-	17	TRBJ1-5	TGTGCCAGCAGTTCCTACGACAGCTACTATAGCAATCAGCCCCAGCATTTT	CASSSYDSYYSNQPQHF
-	TRBV2	-	10	TRBJ1-2	TGTGCCAGCAGGGTAAGCGGCTACACCTTC	CASRVSGYTF
-	TRBV19	-	18	TRBJ2-1	TGTGCCAGTAGTATATCTGGAGGCGGCAGGGGTCCCTACAATGAGCAGTTCTTC	CASSISGGGRGPYNEQFF
-	TRBV14	TRBD1	17	TRBJ1-3	TGTGCCAGCAGCCCCCGGACAGGGATAAGCTCTGGAAACACCATATATTTT	CASSPRTGISSGNTIYF
-	TRBV19	TRBD1	16	TRBJ1-6	TGTGCCAGTAGTATGAGGGGACAGGTGAACAATTCACCCCTCCACTTT	CASSMRGQVNNSPLHF
-	TRBV29-1	TRBD1	11	TRBJ2-1	TGCAGCGTGGACAGGGGCAATGAGCAGTTCTTC	CSVDRGNEQFF
-	TRBV6-5	TRBD1	13	TRBJ2-3	TGTGCCAGCAGGAGGCAGGGGGAGGATACGCAGTATTTT	CASRRQGEDTQYF
-	TRBV3-1/TRBV3-2	-	12	TRBJ2-5	TGTGCCAGCAGCCTATGGGCCGAGACCCAGTACTTC	CASSLWAETQYF
-	TRBV19	-	16	TRBJ1-1	TGTGCCAGTACGCCGGGACACGAAAATAAGAACACTGAAGCTTTCTTT	CASTPGHENKNTEAFF
-	TRBV7-9	TRBD1	15	TRBJ2-2	TGTGCCAGCAGCTTATCGTCAGGGGGATCCGGGGAGCTGTTTTTT	CASSLSSGGSGELFF
-	TRBV9	-	15	TRBJ2-1	TGTGCCAGCAGCGTAGCCGGGGGGCTCTACAATGAGCAGTTCTTC	CASSVAGGLYNEQFF
-	TRBV7-9	TRBD1	14	TRBJ1-2	TGTGCCAGCAGATCTTCCGGGACAGTCAGTAGCTACACCTTC	CASRSSGTVSSYTF
-	TRBV6-4	-	13	TRBJ1-5	TGTGCCAGCAGAACCAGGCCTGGACAGCCCCAGCATTTT	CASRTRPGQPQHF
-	TRBV6-6	-	16	TRBJ1-1	TGTGCCAGCAGTTCAACCCCGGGAGCTATGAACACTGAAGCTTTCTTT	CASSSTPGAMNTEAFF
-	TRBV9	TRBD2	13	TRBJ2-3	TGTGCCAGCAGGGCTAGCGGGACAGATACGCAGTATTTT	CASRASGTDTQYF
-	TRBV24-1	-	14	TRBJ2-3	TGTGCCACCAGTGAAAGGGAGAGCACAGATACGCAGTATTTT	CATSERESTDTQYF
-	TRBV3-1/TRBV3-2	-	14	TRBJ1-2	TGTGCCAGCAGCCAAGATGGGAGGGTCTATGGCTACACCTTC	CASSQDGRVYGYTF
once	TRBV9	-	13	TRBJ1-6	TGTGCCAGCAGCGTAGATCTGAATTCACCCCTCCACTTT	CASSVDLNSPLHF
-	TRBV4-1	TRBD1	14	TRBJ1-2	TGCGCCAGCAGACGAATAGGACAGGACTATGGCTACACCTTC	CASRRIGQDYGYTF
-	TRBV5-1	-	13	TRBJ1-1	TGCGCCAGCAGCTTGTTCGGGAACACTGAAGCTTTCTTT	CASSLFGNTEAFF
-	TRBV4-1	TRBD1	16	TRBJ1-4	TGCGCCAGCAGCCCCTCACGACAGGGCATTAATGAAAAACTGTTTTTT	CASSPSRQGINEKLFF
-	TRBV4-1	TRBD2	19	TRBJ2-2	TGCGCCAGCAGCCAGTTTCGGGCTAGCGGGGGGGCGAACACCGGGGAGCTGTTTTTT	CASSQFRASGGANTGELFF
-	TRBV6-5	-	15	TRBJ1-1	TGTGCCAGCAGTCGAGCAGGGGTGGGGACCACTGAAGCTTTCTTT	CASSRAGVGTTEAFF
-	TRBV27	TRBD1	14	TRBJ2-3	TGTGCCAGCAGTTTAGAGGGGGCAGGAGATACGCAGTATTTT	CASSLEGAGDTQYF
-	TRBV4-2	TRBD2	17	TRBJ2-1	TGTGCCAGCAGCCCCTCATTCGGGGGGGCTATCTACAATGAGCAGTTCTTC	CASSPSFGGAIYNEQFF
-	TRBV30	-	15	TRBJ1-5	TGTGCCTGGAGTGTAGGCAGGGGCAGAGGTCAGCCCCAGCATTTT	CAWSVGRGRGQPQHF